What follows are 25 T cell receptor beta chains derived from one specimen sequenced in a study of blood T cells in healthy people across ages. Primed by a sample-barcoded 5' primer and a J-beta primer mix, a second PCR proceeded for about 7 to 11 cycles. TCRdb processed the 5' RACE reads anew with MiXCR; each CDR3 protein has one entry. The sample yields over a million distinct CDR3 sequences, roughly 45% seen once. The specimen was blood. These receptor sequences come from a young woman in good health.

This clonotype has just a few counts. The chain links TRBV5-6 to TRBJ2-7; 11 bases line up with TRBD1. The CDR3 sequence is 15 residues long. V gave up 3 bases and J gave up 4 bases; unmatched junction bases: 6. The germline V gene encodes CDR1 SGHDT and CDR2 YYEEEE. Here the CDR3 DNA reads TGTGCCAGCAGCTCCCGGGACAGGGGGTTTTACGAGCAGTACTTC. It is translated as CASSSRDRGFYEQYF.

The chain recombines TRBV5-1 with TRBJ1-5, with a weak D call TRBD1 (5 bases). Germline V gene data show CDR1 as SGHRS and CDR2 as YFSETQ. V lost 0 bases and J 10 bases, leaving 11 bases between the germline ends. The CDR3 contains 13 residues. Written as DNA, the CDR3 is TGCGCCAGCAGCTTGGACAGGAGTTCACCCCAGCATTTT. Translated: CASSLDRSSPQHF.

This sequence joins TRBV2 and TRBJ2-1, with 12 nucleotides matching TRBD2. This CDR3 is 19 amino acids long. The V segment lost 0 bases and the J segment 3 bases; nucleotides outside the gene matches: 9. The germline V gene encodes CDR1 SNHLY and CDR2 FYNNEI. The CDR3 is CASSEAPFSTSGGYNEQFF. CDR3 in DNA: TGTGCCAGCAGTGAAGCGCCCTTTTCGACTAGCGGGGGCTACAATGAGCAGTTCTTC.

With regard to this clonotype: Mismatch with germline at one junction end may stem from a read error. The CDR3 DNA sequence: TGCAGTGCTACGGGGGGGAACTATGGCTACTCCTTC. This codes for CSATGGNYGYSF. The J gene is TRBJ1-2, the V gene TRBV20-1; perhaps TRBD1 as D (5 bases). The CDR3 covers 12 residues. Germline CDR1 and CDR2: DFQATT and SNEGSKA (reference sequence).

Here the CDR3 reads CASSLALGGGGNTIYF. DNA for the CDR3: TGTGCCAGCAGTTTAGCGCTCGGGGGCGGTGGAAACACCATATATTTT. The chain carries TRBV12-3 or TRBV12-4 and TRBJ1-3, with a weak D call TRBD1 (6 bases). This CDR3 has 16 amino acids. V lost 0 bases and J lost 3, with 12 bases in between.

This clonotype has only a few counts. The chain uses TRBV7-9 and TRBJ1-1; D gene ambiguous. The germline gives CDR1 SEHNR, CDR2 FQNEAQ (reference sequence). The CDR3 is 15 amino acids. The V end lost 4 bases, the J end lost 0 bases, and 12 bases lay between the germline ends. The CDR3 sequence is CASSSPPSVNTEAFF. Here the CDR3 DNA reads TGTGCCAGCAGCTCCCCCCCGAGCGTGAACACTGAAGCTTTCTTT. Drawing the rest from reference TRBV7-9 and TRBJ1-1, the complete variable domain is DTGVSQNPRHKITKRGQNVTFRCDPISEHNRLYWYRQTLGQGPEFLTYFQNEAQLEKSRLLSDRFSAERPKGSFSTLEIQRTEQGDSAMYLCASSSPPSVNTEAFFGQGTRLTVV.

V usage is TRBV20-1 and J usage is TRBJ2-3; 12 nucleotides match TRBD1. With V trimmed by 6 bases and J by 4 bases, 8 bases remained unmatched. The CDR3 totals 15 residues. CDR1 DFQATT and CDR2 SNEGSKA come from the germline V gene (reference sequence). CDR3 in amino acids: CSAQLGDRGPDTQYF. CDR3 bases: TGCAGTGCCCAATTAGGGGACAGGGGGCCAGATACGCAGTATTTT.

The chain employs TRBV19 and TRBJ1-2, with D unclear. Trimming shortened V by 6 bases and J by 1 base, and 12 bases separated the two germline ends. The CDR3 loop spans 14 amino acids. CDR1 and CDR2 (germline): LNHDA, SQIVND (reference sequence). This CDR3 reads CASREGPINYGYTF. In nucleotides, the CDR3 is TGTGCCAGTAGGGAGGGCCCGATTAACTATGGCTACACCTTC.

The V call is TRBV4-2, the J call TRBJ2-1; D unclear. V lost 1 base to trimming and J lost 3 bases, with 7 bases between them. Per the germline V gene, CDR1 is LGHNA and CDR2 is YNFKEQ. The CDR3 length is 14 residues. The CDR3, as DNA: TGTGCCAGCAGCCAAGGGGCCGACTACAATGAGCAGTTCTTC. Translation gives CASSQGADYNEQFF.

The chain couples TRBV7-9 to TRBJ1-2; possible D gene TRBD1, 5 bases. CDR3 length: 14 residues. CDR1 is SEHNR and CDR2 is FQNEAQ in the germline V gene (reference sequence). V shed 2 bases and J shed 3 bases, with 10 bases lying between them. The DNA of the CDR3 is TGTGCCAGCAGCTTACAGGGAAAAGACTATGGCTACACCTTC. Amino acid sequence: CASSLQGKDYGYTF. The whole variable domain, filled in from reference TRBV7-9 and TRBJ1-2, reads DTGVSQNPRHKITKRGQNVTFRCDPISEHNRLYWYRQTLGQGPEFLTYFQNEAQLEKSRLLSDRFSAERPKGSFSTLEIQRTEQGDSAMYLCASSLQGKDYGYTFGSGTRLTVV.

This rearrangement joins TRBV6-6 to TRBJ1-2; TRBD1 might be the D (5 bases). V lost 6 bases, J lost 7 bases, and 27 bases lay in between. This CDR3 has 17 residues. CDR1 is MNHNY and CDR2 is SVGAGI in the germline V gene (reference sequence). CDR3 in amino acids: CASSLSIRGGSGGGYTF. CDR3 sequence (DNA): TGTGCCAGCAGCCTCTCGATTCGGGGCGGCTCGGGTGGTGGCTACACCTTC.

This clonotype was counted only a few times. This chain joins TRBV20-1 and TRBJ2-1; tentative D call: TRBD2 (6 bases). V was cut by 1 base and J by 3 bases, with 16 bases left in between. Looked up from germline, CDR1 is DFQATT and CDR2 is SNEGSKA (reference sequence). The CDR3 consists of 16 residues. The CDR3 nucleotides are TGCAGTGCTAGAGTCCTCGTAGCGGACAACTACAATGAGCAGTTCTTC. Encoded protein: CSARVLVADNYNEQFF.

A few counts support this clonotype. The rearrangement links TRBV25-1 to TRBJ2-3; D unclear. The germline V gene encodes CDR1 MGHDK and CDR2 SYGVNS. Trimming left V 4 bases short and J 2 bases short, with 4 bases between. There are 12 residues in the CDR3. The CDR3 sequence: CASSAFTDTQYF. The CDR3 region has the DNA TGTGCCAGCAGTGCCTTCACAGATACGCAGTATTTT.

This clonotype was recorded a few times. The rearrangement links TRBV24-1 to TRBJ2-2; 10 nucleotides agree with TRBD1. The J segment lost 4 bases and the V segment lost 3 bases, leaving 7 bases of the junction unmatched. This CDR3 is built from 17 residues. From germline, CDR1 is KGHDR and CDR2 SFDVKD. Here the CDR3 DNA reads TGTGCCACCAGTGATGCAACCGGGACAGGGGTCACCGGGGAGCTGTTTTTT. As protein: CATSDATGTGVTGELFF.

This chain connects TRBV20-1 to TRBJ1-1, with a tentative D call TRBD1 (5 bases). Looked up from germline, CDR1 is DFQATT and CDR2 is SNEGSKA (reference sequence). V lost 3 bases and J lost 0, with 8 bases in between. The CDR3 totals 13 residues. The CDR3 nucleotides read TGCAGTGCTAGTCAGGGCGTGAACACTGAAGCTTTCTTT. Amino acids: CSASQGVNTEAFF.

The chain has TRBV5-5 and TRBJ2-7; maybe TRBD2 (6 bases). V lost 1 base and J lost 6, with 11 bases in between. Germline-derived CDR1 and CDR2 are SGHKS and YYEKEE (reference sequence). The CDR3 spans 13 residues. Here the CDR3 DNA reads TGTGCCAGCAGCTTGCCAGGGAGGATCGAGCAGTACTTC. It encodes CASSLPGRIEQYF.

This clonotype was observed a few times. The CDR3 DNA is TGTGCCAGCAGCCTGGGACAAACCGGGGAGCTGTTTTTT. Amino acids: CASSLGQTGELFF. The V call is TRBV7-9, the J call TRBJ2-2, with a weak D call TRBD1 (6 bases). The germline gives CDR1 SEHNR, CDR2 FQNEAQ (reference sequence). Trimming took 5 bases from V and 5 from J, leaving 9 bases between them. The CDR3 consists of 13 residues.

This clonotype was observed a single time. CDR3 region: CASRGFGLAGGPGNEQFF. CDR3 sequence (DNA): TGTGCCAGCAGGGGGTTCGGACTAGCGGGAGGGCCGGGCAATGAGCAGTTCTTC. This chain links TRBV7-2 with TRBJ2-1; 15 positions match TRBD2. Trimming removed 6 bases from V and 6 bases from J; junction bases left unmatched: 12. Germline V CDR1 and CDR2: SGHTA, FQGNSA. The CDR3 has 18 amino acids.

The table lists this clonotype with a few counts. The chain has TRBV29-1 and TRBJ2-7, with TRBD1 identical over 10 bases. The germline V gene has CDR1 SQVTM and CDR2 ANQGSEA. The CDR3 is 14 amino acids. V shed 4 bases, J shed 3 bases, and the junction held 6 bases outside the gene matches. DNA for the CDR3: TGCAGCGTTGCCCCCGGGACAGGGGACTACGAGCAGTACTTC. Translating it yields CSVAPGTGDYEQYF.

The chain links TRBV7-2 to TRBJ2-1; 9 bases are a match to TRBD1. The CDR3 contains 15 residues. Unmatched junction bases numbered 4, after V lost 0 bases and J lost 7 bases. Germline loops: CDR1 SGHTA, CDR2 FQGNSA. The CDR3 region has the DNA TGTGCCAGCAGCTTAGCCGGGACAGGGCCTAATGAGCAGTTCTTC. This codes for CASSLAGTGPNEQFF.

The rearrangement links TRBV7-9 to TRBJ2-2; no definite D call. Per germline, CDR1 SEHNR and CDR2 FQNEAQ (reference sequence). The CDR3 sequence is 15 residues long. V was trimmed by 5 bases and J by 0 bases, leaving 10 bases between them. The CDR3 spells CASSLGRTNTGELFF. Here the CDR3 DNA reads TGTGCCAGCAGCCTCGGGCGCACGAACACCGGGGAGCTGTTTTTT.

J is TRBJ2-1 and V is TRBV20-1; tentatively, D is TRBD1 or TRBD2 (6 bases each). V was trimmed by 3 bases and J by 4 bases, leaving 25 bases between them. CDR1 and CDR2 from the germline V gene are DFQATT and SNEGSKA (reference sequence). This CDR3 has 18 residues. The CDR3: CSARGSASQGSGYNEQFF. The CDR3 DNA follows: TGCAGTGCTAGGGGATCAGCGTCCCAGGGGAGCGGGTACAATGAGCAGTTCTTC.

The chain has TRBV7-9 and TRBJ2-4; weak D call: TRBD2 (6 bases). The J call is in doubt because the DNA end fits TRBJ2-7 better. Germline V gene sequence: CDR1 SEHNR, CDR2 FQNEAQ (reference sequence). The length of the CDR3 is 15 residues. CDR3 nucleotide sequence: TGTGCCAGCAGCTTAGCGGGAGGTGACGGCTACGAGCAGTACTTC. Translated: CASSLAGGDGYEQYF.

This clonotype was seen many times. The CDR3 nucleotides read TGCGCCAGCAGCCAATTCGGGGCTAGTCGGTCCTACAATGAGCAGTTCTTC. Protein: CASSQFGASRSYNEQFF. The chain is built from TRBV4-1 and TRBJ2-1; D might be TRBD1 or TRBD2, each matching 5 bases. V lost 2 bases to trimming and J lost 1 base, with 15 bases between them. The germline gives CDR1 MGHRA, CDR2 YSYEKL. CDR3 size: 17 residues.

The sample holds a few counts of this clonotype. The chain has TRBV6-6 and TRBJ1-2, with D perhaps TRBD1 (6 bases). With 7 bases removed from V and 1 base from J, the gap between germline ends came to 16 bases. The CDR3 contains 15 residues. CDR1 MNHNY and CDR2 SVGAGI come from the germline V gene (reference sequence). The CDR3 coding sequence is TGTGCCAGCAACCCGGACAGCGGGGATAACTATGGCTACACCTTC. Its translation: CASNPDSGDNYGYTF.